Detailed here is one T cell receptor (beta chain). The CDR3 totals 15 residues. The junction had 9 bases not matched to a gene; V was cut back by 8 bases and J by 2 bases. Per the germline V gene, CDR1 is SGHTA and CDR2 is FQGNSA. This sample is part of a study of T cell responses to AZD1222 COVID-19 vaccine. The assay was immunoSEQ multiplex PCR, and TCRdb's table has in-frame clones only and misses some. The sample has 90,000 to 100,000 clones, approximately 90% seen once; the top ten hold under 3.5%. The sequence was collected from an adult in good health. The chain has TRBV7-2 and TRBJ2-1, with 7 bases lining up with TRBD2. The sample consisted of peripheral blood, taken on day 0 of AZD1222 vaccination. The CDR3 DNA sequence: TGTGCCAGCGTCTCAGGGAGGGCTACCTACAATGAGCAGTTCTTC. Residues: CASVSGRATYNEQFF.